This T cell receptor (beta chain) was observed in a study of cytotoxic CD8 clonotypes in ibrutinib-treated CLL. Generated by immunoSEQ multiplex PCR, the TCRdb table keeps only in-frame clones and is missing some. The repertoire includes some 61,000 clones, around two thirds of them detected once, and approximately 6.2% sits in the top ten. On this clone: Its antigen remains unidentified.

Points from the study as a whole: Public clonotypes were rare and shrank or held steady on treatment.

Trimming cost V 7 bases and J 0 bases, with 14 bases left between them. CDR1 and CDR2 (germline): SGHDT, YYEEEE. The CDR3 totals 16 residues. Sequencing used PBMCs, obtained after 12 months of ibrutinib treatment. The chain is built from TRBV5-6 and TRBJ2-6; D is undetermined. The origin of this receptor is a human donor with chronic lymphocytic leukemia. CDR3 DNA: TGTGCCAGCTTCCCCGGGCCTAGCTCTGGGGCCAACGTCCTGACTTTC. This sequence encodes CASFPGPSSGANVLTF.